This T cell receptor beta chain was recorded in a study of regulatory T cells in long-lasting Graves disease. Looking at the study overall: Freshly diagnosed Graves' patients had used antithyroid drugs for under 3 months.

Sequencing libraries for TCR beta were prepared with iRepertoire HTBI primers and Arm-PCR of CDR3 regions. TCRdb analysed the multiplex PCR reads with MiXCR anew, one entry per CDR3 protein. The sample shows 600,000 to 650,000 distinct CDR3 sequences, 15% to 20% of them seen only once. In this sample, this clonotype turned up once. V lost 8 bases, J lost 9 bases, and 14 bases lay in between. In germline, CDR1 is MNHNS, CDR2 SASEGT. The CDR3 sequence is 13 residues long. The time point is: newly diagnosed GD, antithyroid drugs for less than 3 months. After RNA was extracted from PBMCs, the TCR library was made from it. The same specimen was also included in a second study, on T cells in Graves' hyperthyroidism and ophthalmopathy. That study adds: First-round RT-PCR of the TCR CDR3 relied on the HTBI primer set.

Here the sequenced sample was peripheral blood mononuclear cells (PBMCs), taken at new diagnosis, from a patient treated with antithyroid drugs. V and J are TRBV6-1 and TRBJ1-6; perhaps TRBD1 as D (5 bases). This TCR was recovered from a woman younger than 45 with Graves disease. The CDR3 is CASGGAQVSPLHF. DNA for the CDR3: TGTGCCAGCGGGGGAGCACAAGTTTCACCCCTCCACTTT.